This T cell receptor beta chain was profiled in a study of neurological immune-mediated disorders. This clonotype was seen at least ten times. Its antigen is not known. V was pared by 0 bases and J by 4 bases, with 11 bases between. From germline, CDR1 is SGHDT and CDR2 YYEEEE. The CDR3 runs 15 residues. Study-level points and caveats: HTLV-1-associated myelopathy showed the most TCR clonal expansion; multiple sclerosis the least, below healthy controls.

The cDNA was synthesized by 5'RACE incorporating 10-nucleotide random UMIs. TCRdb re-analysed the 5' RACE reads in MiXCR, keeping a single row per CDR3 protein. Altogether some 77,000 distinct CDR3 sequences are present, around a tenth being singletons, with the ten largest covering 1.5% to 2%. V and J are TRBV5-6 and TRBJ1-5; D not certain. The origin of this receptor is a man aged 50 or older in good health. The sequenced material came from PBMCs. Here the CDR3 reads CASSLAPTRNQPQHF. CDR3 DNA sequence: TGTGCCAGCAGCTTGGCCCCGACACGAAATCAGCCCCAGCATTTT.